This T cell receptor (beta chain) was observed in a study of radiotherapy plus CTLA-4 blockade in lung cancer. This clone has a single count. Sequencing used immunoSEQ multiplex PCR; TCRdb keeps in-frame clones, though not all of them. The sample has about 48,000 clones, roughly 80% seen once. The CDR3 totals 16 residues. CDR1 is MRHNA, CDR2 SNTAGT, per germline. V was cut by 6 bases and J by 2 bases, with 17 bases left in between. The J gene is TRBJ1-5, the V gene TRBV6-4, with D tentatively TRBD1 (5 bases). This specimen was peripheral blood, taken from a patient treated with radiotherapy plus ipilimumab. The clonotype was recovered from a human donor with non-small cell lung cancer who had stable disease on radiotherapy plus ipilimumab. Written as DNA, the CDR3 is TGTGCCAGCAGGGATCGGACGGGAGGGGGCAATCAGCCCCAGCATTTT. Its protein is CASRDRTGGGNQPQHF.